One T cell receptor beta chain is described in this entry. Both 60 Vbeta primers and 13 Jbeta primers went into the PCR. Some clones are missing from TCRdb's copy, which holds only in-frame ones; the method was immunoSEQ multiplex PCR. The sample lists around 140,000 clones, approximately 77% occurring once. The source of the sample is a study of cytomegalovirus exposure and HLA in healthy donors. V was pared by 0 bases and J by 7 bases, with 16 bases between. Germline loops: CDR1 SGHRS, CDR2 YFSETQ. The CDR3 spans 15 residues. The sequenced sample consisted of PBMCs. The V and J genes are TRBV5-1 and TRBJ1-2; D is unresolved. The clonotype was recovered from a woman in her thirties or forties in good health and CMV-seronegative. The CDR3 loop reads CASSLEPGGVVGYTF. For the CDR3, the DNA is TGCGCCAGCAGCTTGGAACCCGGCGGGGTAGTTGGCTACACCTTC.